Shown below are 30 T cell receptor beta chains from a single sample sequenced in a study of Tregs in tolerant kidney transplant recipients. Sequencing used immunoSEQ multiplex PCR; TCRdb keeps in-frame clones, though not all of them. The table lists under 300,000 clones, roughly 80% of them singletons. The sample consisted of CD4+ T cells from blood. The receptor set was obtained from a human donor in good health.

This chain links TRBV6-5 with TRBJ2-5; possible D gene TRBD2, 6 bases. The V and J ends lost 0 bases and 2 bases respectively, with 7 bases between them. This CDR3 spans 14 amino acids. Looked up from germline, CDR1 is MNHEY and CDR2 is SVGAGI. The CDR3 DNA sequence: TGTGCCAGCAGTTACTCCCGGGGGCAAGAGACCCAGTACTTC. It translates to CASSYSRGQETQYF.

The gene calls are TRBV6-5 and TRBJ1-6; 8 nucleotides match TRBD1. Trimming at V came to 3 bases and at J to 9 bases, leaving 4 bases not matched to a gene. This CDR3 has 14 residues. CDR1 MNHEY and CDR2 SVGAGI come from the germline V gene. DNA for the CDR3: TGTGCCAGCAGTTATGGACAGGGCAGTTCACCCCTCCACTTT. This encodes CASSYGQGSSPLHF.

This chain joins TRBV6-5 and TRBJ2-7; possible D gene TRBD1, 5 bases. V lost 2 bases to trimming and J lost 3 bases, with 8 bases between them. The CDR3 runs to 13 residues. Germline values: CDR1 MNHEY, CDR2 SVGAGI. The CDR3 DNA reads TGTGCCAGCAGTTACCGGACATACTACGAGCAGTACTTC. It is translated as CASSYRTYYEQYF.

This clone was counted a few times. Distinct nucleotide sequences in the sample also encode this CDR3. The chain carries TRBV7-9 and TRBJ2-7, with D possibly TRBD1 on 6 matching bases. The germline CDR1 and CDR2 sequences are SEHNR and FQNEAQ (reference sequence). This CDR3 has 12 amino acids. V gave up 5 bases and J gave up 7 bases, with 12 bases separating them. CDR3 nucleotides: TGTGCCAGCAGCCTACAGGGCTGGGAGCAGTACTTC. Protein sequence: CASSLQGWEQYF.

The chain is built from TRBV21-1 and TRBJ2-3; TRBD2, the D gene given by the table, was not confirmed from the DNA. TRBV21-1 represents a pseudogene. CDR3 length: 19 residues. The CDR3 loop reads CASSKAPDSFAGGLDTQYF. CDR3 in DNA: TGTGCCAGCAGCAAAGCGCCCGACTCTTTTGCGGGGGGTTTAGATACGCAGTATTTT.

CDR3 sequence (DNA): TGTGCCAGCAGCTTCAGTGACCGAGAGACCCAGTACTTC. Protein: CASSFSDRETQYF. The chain links TRBV5-6 to TRBJ2-5; D is undetermined. Germline CDR1 is SGHDT and CDR2 is YYEEEE. CDR3 length: 13 residues. Trimming removed 2 bases at V and 4 bases at J, with 9 bases between.

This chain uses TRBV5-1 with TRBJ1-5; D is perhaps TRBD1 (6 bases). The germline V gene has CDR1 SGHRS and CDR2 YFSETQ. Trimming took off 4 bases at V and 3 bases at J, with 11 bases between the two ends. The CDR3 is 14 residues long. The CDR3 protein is CASSPGHANQPQHF. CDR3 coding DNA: TGCGCCAGCAGCCCGGGACACGCCAATCAGCCCCAGCATTTT.

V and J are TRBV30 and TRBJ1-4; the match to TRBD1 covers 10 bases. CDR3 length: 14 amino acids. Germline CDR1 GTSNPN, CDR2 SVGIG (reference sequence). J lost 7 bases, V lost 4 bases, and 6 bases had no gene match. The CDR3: CAWNPRDRGEKLFF. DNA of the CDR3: TGTGCCTGGAATCCCCGGGACAGGGGTGAAAAACTGTTTTTT.

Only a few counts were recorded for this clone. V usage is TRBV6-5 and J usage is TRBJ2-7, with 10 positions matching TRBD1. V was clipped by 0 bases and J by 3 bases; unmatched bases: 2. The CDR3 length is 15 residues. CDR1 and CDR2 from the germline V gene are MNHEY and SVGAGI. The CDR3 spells CASSYSGTGDYEQYF. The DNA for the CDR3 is TGTGCCAGCAGTTACTCCGGGACAGGGGACTACGAGCAGTACTTC.

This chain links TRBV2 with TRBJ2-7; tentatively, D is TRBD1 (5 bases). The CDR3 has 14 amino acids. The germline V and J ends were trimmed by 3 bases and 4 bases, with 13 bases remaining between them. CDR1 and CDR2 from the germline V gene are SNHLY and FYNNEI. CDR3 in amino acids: CASSDRQGGYEQYF. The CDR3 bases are TGTGCCAGCAGTGATAGGCAGGGTGGATACGAGCAGTACTTC. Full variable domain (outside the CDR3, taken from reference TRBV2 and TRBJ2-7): EPEVTQTPSHQVTQMGQEVILRCVPISNHLYFYWYRQILGQKVEFLVSFYNNEISEKSEIFDDQFSVERPDGSNFTLKIRSTKLEDSAMYFCASSDRQGGYEQYFGPGTRLTVT.

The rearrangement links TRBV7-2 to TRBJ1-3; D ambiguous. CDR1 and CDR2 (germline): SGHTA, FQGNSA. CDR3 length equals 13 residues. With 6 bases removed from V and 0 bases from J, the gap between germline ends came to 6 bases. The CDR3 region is CASRRTSGNTIYF. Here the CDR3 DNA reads TGTGCCAGCAGACGGACCTCTGGAAACACCATATATTTT. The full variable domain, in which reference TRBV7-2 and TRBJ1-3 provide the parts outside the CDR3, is GAGVSQSPSNKVTEKGKDVELRCDPISGHTALYWYRQSLGQGLEFLIYFQGNSAPDKSGLPSDRFSAERTGGSVSTLTIQRTQQEDSAVYLCASRRTSGNTIYFGEGSWLTVV.

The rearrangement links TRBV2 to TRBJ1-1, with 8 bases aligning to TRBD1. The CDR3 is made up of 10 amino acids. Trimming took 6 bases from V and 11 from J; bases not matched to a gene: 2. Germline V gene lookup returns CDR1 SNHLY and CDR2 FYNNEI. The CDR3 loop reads CASRDRAAFF. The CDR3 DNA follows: TGTGCCAGCAGGGACAGGGCGGCTTTCTTT. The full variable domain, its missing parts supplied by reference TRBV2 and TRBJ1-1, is EPEVTQTPSHQVTQMGQEVILRCVPISNHLYFYWYRQILGQKVEFLVSFYNNEISEKSEIFDDQFSVERPDGSNFTLKIRSTKLEDSAMYFCASRDRAAFFGQGTRLTVV.

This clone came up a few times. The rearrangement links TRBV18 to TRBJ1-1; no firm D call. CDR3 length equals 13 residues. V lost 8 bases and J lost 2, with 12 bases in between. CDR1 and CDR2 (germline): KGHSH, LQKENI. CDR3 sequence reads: CASGRDGNTEAFF. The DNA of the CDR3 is TGTGCCAGCGGACGAGACGGAAACACTGAAGCTTTCTTT.

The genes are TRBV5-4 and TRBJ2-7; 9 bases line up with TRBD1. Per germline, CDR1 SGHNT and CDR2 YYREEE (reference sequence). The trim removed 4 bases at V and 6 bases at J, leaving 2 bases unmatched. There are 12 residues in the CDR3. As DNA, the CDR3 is TGTGCCAGCAGCCTGACAGGGGGCGAGCAGTACTTC. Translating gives CASSLTGGEQYF.

CDR3: CASSWGTPYNEQFF. The DNA for the CDR3 is TGTGCCAGCAGCTGGGGGACACCGTACAATGAGCAGTTCTTC. This chain connects TRBV11-3 to TRBJ2-1; perhaps TRBD1 as D (6 bases). With 4 bases removed from V and 4 bases from J, the gap between germline ends came to 11 bases. The germline V gene encodes CDR1 SGHNT and CDR2 YENEEA. CDR3 length: 14 amino acids.

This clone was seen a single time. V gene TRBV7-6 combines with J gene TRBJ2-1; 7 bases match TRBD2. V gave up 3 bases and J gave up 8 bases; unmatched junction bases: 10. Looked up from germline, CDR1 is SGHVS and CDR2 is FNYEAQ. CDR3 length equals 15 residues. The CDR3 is CASSFSGLGGDEQFF. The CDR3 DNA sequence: TGTGCCAGCAGCTTCAGCGGGTTGGGGGGGGATGAGCAGTTCTTC.

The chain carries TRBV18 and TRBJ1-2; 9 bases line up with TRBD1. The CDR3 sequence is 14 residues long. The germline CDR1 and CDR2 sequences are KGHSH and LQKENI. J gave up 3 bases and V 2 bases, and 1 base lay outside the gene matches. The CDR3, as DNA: TGTGCCAGCTCACCAACAGGGGGCGACTATGGCTACACCTTC. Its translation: CASSPTGGDYGYTF. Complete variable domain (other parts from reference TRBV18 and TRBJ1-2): NAGVMQNPRHLVRRRGQEARLRCSPMKGHSHVYWYRQLPEEGLKFMVYLQKENIIDESGMPKERFSAEFPKEGPSILRIQQVVRGDSAAYFCASSPTGGDYGYTFGSGTRLTVV.

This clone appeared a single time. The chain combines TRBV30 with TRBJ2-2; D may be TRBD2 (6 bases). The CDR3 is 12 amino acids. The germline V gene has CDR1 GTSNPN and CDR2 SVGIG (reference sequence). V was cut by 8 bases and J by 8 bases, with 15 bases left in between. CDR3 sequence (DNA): TGTGCCCGCCGAACCGGGGGAGGGGAGCTGTTTTTT. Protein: CARRTGGGELFF.

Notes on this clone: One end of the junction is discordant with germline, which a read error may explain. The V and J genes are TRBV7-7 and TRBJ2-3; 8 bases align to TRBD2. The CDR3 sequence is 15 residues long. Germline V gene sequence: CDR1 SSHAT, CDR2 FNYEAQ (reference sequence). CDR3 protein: CASSPQLADTDTQYF. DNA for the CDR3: TGTGCTAGCAGCCCGCAACTAGCGGACACAGATACGCAGTATTTT.

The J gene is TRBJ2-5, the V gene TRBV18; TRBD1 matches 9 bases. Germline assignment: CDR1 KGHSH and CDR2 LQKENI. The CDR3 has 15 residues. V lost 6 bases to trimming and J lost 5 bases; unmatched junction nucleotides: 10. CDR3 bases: TGTGCCAGCTCCCGGGCGGACAGGGGTGCCGAGACCCAGTACTTC. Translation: CASSRADRGAETQYF.

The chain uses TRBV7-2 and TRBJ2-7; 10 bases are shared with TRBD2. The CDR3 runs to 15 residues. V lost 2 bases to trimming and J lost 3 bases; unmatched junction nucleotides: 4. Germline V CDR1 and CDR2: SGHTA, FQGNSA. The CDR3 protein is CASSLLAGAIYEQYF. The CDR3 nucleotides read TGTGCCAGCAGCTTACTAGCGGGGGCCATCTACGAGCAGTACTTC.

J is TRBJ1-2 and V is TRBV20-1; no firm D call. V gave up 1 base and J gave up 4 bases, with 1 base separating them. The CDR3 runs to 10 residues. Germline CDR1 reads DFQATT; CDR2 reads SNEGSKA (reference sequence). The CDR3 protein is CSARGYGYTF. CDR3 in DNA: TGCAGTGCTAGAGGCTATGGCTACACCTTC.

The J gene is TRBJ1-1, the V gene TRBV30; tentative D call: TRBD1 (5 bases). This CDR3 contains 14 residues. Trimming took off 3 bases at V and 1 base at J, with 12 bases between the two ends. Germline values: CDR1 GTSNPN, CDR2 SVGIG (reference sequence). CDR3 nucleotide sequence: TGTGCCTGGAGCAGGGACTTCGGGAACACTGAAGCTTTCTTT. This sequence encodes CAWSRDFGNTEAFF.

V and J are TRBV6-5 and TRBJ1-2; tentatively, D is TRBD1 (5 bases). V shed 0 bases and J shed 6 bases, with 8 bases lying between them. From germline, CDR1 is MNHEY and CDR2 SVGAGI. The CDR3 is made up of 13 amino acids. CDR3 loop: CASSYSGTDGYTF. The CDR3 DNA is TGTGCCAGCAGTTACTCCGGGACGGATGGCTACACCTTC.

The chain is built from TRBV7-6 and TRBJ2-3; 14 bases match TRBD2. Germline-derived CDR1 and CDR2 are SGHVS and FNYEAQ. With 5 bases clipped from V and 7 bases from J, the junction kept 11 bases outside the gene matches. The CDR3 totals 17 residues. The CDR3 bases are TGTGCCAGCAGCACGCAGGGGAGACTAGCGGGGGGGCATACGCAGTATTTT. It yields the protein CASSTQGRLAGGHTQYF. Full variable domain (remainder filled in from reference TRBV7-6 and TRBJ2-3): GAGVSQSPRYKVTKRGQDVALRCDPISGHVSLYWYRQALGQGPEFLTYFNYEAQQDKSGLPNDRFSAERPEGSISTLTIQRTEQRDSAMYRCASSTQGRLAGGHTQYFGPGTRLTVL.

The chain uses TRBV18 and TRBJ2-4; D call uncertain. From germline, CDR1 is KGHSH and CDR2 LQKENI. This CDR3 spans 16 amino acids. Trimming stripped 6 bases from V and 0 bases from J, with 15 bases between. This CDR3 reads CASSRTGPLAKNIQYF. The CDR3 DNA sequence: TGTGCCAGCTCGCGCACGGGCCCCCTAGCCAAAAACATTCAGTACTTC.

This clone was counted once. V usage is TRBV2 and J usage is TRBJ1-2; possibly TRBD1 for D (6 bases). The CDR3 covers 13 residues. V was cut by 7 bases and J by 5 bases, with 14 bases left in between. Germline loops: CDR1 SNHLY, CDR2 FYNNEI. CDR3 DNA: TGTGCCAGCACTCCCACAGGGTCTTATGGCTACACCTTC. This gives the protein CASTPTGSYGYTF.

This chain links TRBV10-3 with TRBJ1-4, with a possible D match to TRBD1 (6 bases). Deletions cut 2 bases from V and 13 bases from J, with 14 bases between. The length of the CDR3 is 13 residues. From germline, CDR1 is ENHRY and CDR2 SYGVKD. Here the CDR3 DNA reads TGTGCCATCAGTGAGGCGATGAGGGGGAGACTGTTTTTT. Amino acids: CAISEAMRGRLFF.

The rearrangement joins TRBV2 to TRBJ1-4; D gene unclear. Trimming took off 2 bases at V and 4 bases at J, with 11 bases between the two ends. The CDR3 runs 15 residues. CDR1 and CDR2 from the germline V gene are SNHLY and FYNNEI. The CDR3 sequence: CASSETGFFNEKLFF. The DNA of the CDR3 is TGTGCCAGCAGTGAAACCGGGTTCTTTAATGAAAAACTGTTTTTT.

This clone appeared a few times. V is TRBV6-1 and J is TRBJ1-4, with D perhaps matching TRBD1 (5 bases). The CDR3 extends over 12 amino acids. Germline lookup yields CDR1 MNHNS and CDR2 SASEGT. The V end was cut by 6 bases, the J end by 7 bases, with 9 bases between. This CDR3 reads CASRGAGEKLFF. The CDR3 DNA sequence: TGTGCCAGCAGAGGGGCAGGTGAAAAACTGTTTTTT.